These 21 T cell receptor beta chains originate from one sample sequenced in a study of cytotoxic CD8 clonotypes in ibrutinib-treated CLL. Clones were sequenced by immunoSEQ multiplex PCR, and TCRdb holds only the in-frame ones, with some missing. The sample shows some 310,000 clones, roughly 79% of them seen only once. Sequencing was performed on PBMCs, taken before ibrutinib treatment. These TCRs come from a human donor with chronic lymphocytic leukemia.

V gene TRBV29-1 combines with J gene TRBJ2-5; weak D call: TRBD2 (5 bases). Germline V CDR1 and CDR2: SQVTM, ANQGSEA. The CDR3 spans 11 residues. V lost 4 bases, J lost 4 bases, and 7 bases lay in between. Written as DNA, the CDR3 is TGCAGCGTTGGGACTGGAGAGACCCAGTACTTC. Its translation: CSVGTGETQYF. Based on the CDR3 plus reference TRBV29-1 and TRBJ2-5, the full variable domain is SAVISQKPSRDICQRGTSLTIQCQVDSQVTMMFWYRQQPGQSLTLIATANQGSEATYESGFVIDKFPISRPNLTFSTLTVSNMSPEDSSIYLCSVGTGETQYFGPGTRLLVL.

This chain links TRBV6-5 with TRBJ1-4; perhaps TRBD1 as D (5 bases). The V end lost 5 bases, the J end lost 10 bases, and 17 bases lay between the germline ends. The CDR3 covers 14 residues. Germline assignment: CDR1 MNHEY and CDR2 SVGAGI. The CDR3 region has the DNA TGTGCCAGCAGTCTCTCGGGGGAAAAGGGAAAACTGTTTTTT. Protein product: CASSLSGEKGKLFF.

The chain employs TRBV7-9 and TRBJ2-2, with D hard to call. The CDR3 runs 13 residues. Between the trimmed V and J ends, which lost 5 bases and 4 bases, there was a span of 8 bases. The V gene's germline CDR1 is SEHNR and CDR2 FQNEAQ (reference sequence). Here the CDR3 DNA reads TGTGCCAGCAGCCTTTCGTCCACCGGGGAGCTGTTTTTT. Amino acids: CASSLSSTGELFF.

V and J are TRBV6-5 and TRBJ2-1; D is perhaps TRBD2 (6 bases). The CDR3 has 15 residues. The germline CDR1 and CDR2 sequences are MNHEY and SVGAGI. V was clipped by 2 bases and J by 6 bases, with 14 bases between them. The CDR3 is CASSYGAGISNEQFF. The CDR3 DNA sequence: TGTGCCAGCAGTTACGGTGCGGGAATAAGCAATGAGCAGTTCTTC.

The CDR3 loop reads CASSQGSYEQYF. The CDR3 nucleotides are TGCGCCAGCAGCCAAGGCAGCTACGAGCAGTACTTC. This chain connects TRBV4-1 to TRBJ2-7; D unresolved. From germline, CDR1 is MGHRA and CDR2 YSYEKL. This CDR3 has 12 amino acids. V gave up 1 base and J gave up 3 bases, with 4 bases separating them.

The rearrangement uses TRBV4-3 and TRBJ2-7; weak D call: TRBD1 (5 bases). V dropped 1 base and J dropped 5 bases, with 18 bases sitting between them. The CDR3 runs 16 residues. The germline V gene has CDR1 LGHNA and CDR2 YSLEER. CDR3 in DNA: TGCGCCAGCAGCCAAGTGAGGTCAGGGCTATTGCACGAGCAGTACTTC. It specifies CASSQVRSGLLHEQYF.

This clone was seen just once. The chain uses TRBV18 and TRBJ2-5; the match to TRBD2 covers 7 bases. CDR1 KGHSH and CDR2 LQKENI come from the germline V gene. CDR3 length equals 13 residues. Trimming took 8 bases from V and 0 from J; bases not matched to a gene: 3. The CDR3 DNA follows: TGTGCCAGCACCGCGGGGGACCAAGAGACCCAGTACTTC. Translation gives CASTAGDQETQYF.

V usage is TRBV4-2 and J usage is TRBJ2-7; D gene unclear. CDR3 length: 13 amino acids. The germline gives CDR1 LGHNA, CDR2 YNFKEQ. Trimming removed 0 bases from V and 9 bases from J, with 12 bases in between. The CDR3, as DNA: TGTGCCAGCAGCCAAGAGCGACCCCTTTGGCAGTACTTC. Protein: CASSQERPLWQYF.

CDR3 residues: CASSVAVGPRYEQYF. In DNA form, the CDR3 reads TGTGCCAGCAGCGTAGCTGTAGGGCCGCGCTACGAGCAGTACTTC. The V and J genes are TRBV9 and TRBJ2-7; D not certain. CDR1 is SGDLS, CDR2 YYNGEE, per germline. The length of the CDR3 is 15 residues. V was pared by 0 bases and J by 3 bases, with 13 bases between.

The rearrangement links TRBV5-1 to TRBJ2-5; D gene ambiguous. V gave up 3 bases and J gave up 1 base, with 7 bases separating them. Looked up from germline, CDR1 is SGHRS and CDR2 is YFSETQ. This CDR3 has 13 residues. CDR3 coding DNA: TGCGCCAGCAGCTACGAAATCCAAGAGACCCAGTACTTC. This translates into CASSYEIQETQYF.

The chain uses TRBV2 and TRBJ2-5; 14 bases match TRBD2. The CDR3 contains 16 residues. Per the germline V gene, CDR1 is SNHLY and CDR2 is FYNNEI. J was trimmed by 4 bases and V by 4 bases; bases with no gene match: 5. This CDR3 reads CASSANGLAGGETQYF. The CDR3 DNA reads TGTGCCAGCAGTGCGAACGGACTAGCGGGAGGAGAGACCCAGTACTTC.

This clone has a single count. The chain is built from TRBV15 and TRBJ1-2; D perhaps matches TRBD1 (6 bases). Trimming shortened V by 3 bases and J by 3 bases, and 8 bases separated the two germline ends. Germline loops: CDR1 LNHNV, CDR2 YYDKDF (reference sequence). The CDR3 covers 13 residues. The CDR3 reads CATSSYRDYGYTF. The CDR3 DNA sequence: TGTGCCACCAGCAGTTACAGGGACTATGGCTACACCTTC. Looking up the rest from reference TRBV15 and TRBJ1-2 gives the full variable domain: DAMVIQNPRYQVTQFGKPVTLSCSQTLNHNVMYWYQQKSSQAPKLLFHYYDKDFNNEADTPDNFQSRRPNTSFCFLDIRSPGLGDTAMYLCATSSYRDYGYTFGSGTRLTVV.

The chain employs TRBV11-3 and TRBJ2-2, with D tentatively TRBD1 or TRBD2 (5 bases each). The CDR3 is 15 amino acids. Germline CDR1 reads SGHNT; CDR2 reads YENEEA. V lost 2 bases and J lost 5, with 12 bases in between. CDR3 region: CASSLLYGATGELFF. As DNA, the CDR3 is TGTGCCAGCAGCTTACTGTACGGGGCAACCGGGGAGCTGTTTTTT.

This chain connects TRBV10-3 to TRBJ1-5; unclear D gene. The V end was cut by 5 bases, the J end by 8 bases, with 19 bases between. The germline gives CDR1 ENHRY, CDR2 SYGVKD. The CDR3 consists of 15 residues. The CDR3 DNA reads TGTGCCATCAGTTCGTCCAGAGACCTCATGGAGCCCCAGCATTTT. This translates into CAISSSRDLMEPQHF.

The chain couples TRBV7-2 to TRBJ2-1; D unclear. The CDR3 has 12 residues. Germline values: CDR1 SGHTA, CDR2 FQGNSA. Trimming pared 1 base from V and 10 bases from J, leaving 8 bases between. CDR3 protein: CASSLVLREQFF. DNA for the CDR3: TGTGCCAGCAGCTTAGTTCTCCGGGAGCAGTTCTTC.

This clone was observed a single time. The chain links TRBV5-1 to TRBJ1-4; no reliable D call. V lost 4 bases and J 0 bases, leaving 7 bases between the germline ends. The germline gives CDR1 SGHRS, CDR2 YFSETQ. The CDR3 has 14 amino acids. The CDR3 region is CASSGGSTNEKLFF. Written as DNA, the CDR3 is TGCGCCAGCAGCGGCGGGTCAACTAATGAAAAACTGTTTTTT.

The chain joins TRBV4-3 to TRBJ2-3; 10 bases fit TRBD2. V shed 0 bases and J 8 bases; nucleotides not matched to a gene: 17. Per germline, CDR1 LGHNA and CDR2 YSLEER. The CDR3 spans 19 residues. CDR3 DNA sequence: TGCGCCAGCAGCCAAGAACCCCCCACTAGCGGGATGGGGGCGGGTACGCAGTATTTT. This translates into CASSQEPPTSGMGAGTQYF.

This chain connects TRBV5-1 to TRBJ1-1, with D maybe TRBD1 (5 bases). The ends were cut back, 4 bases at V and 2 bases at J, with 12 bases in the middle. There are 14 residues in the CDR3. The V gene's germline CDR1 is SGHRS and CDR2 YFSETQ. The CDR3 DNA reads as TGCGCCAGCAGCGCCCGATGGACAAACACTGAAGCTTTCTTT. This sequence encodes CASSARWTNTEAFF.

The V gene is TRBV27, the J gene TRBJ1-2; TRBD1 matches at 8 bases. The junction had 13 bases not matched to a gene; V was cut back by 6 bases and J by 7 bases. CDR1 is MNHEY and CDR2 is SMNVEV in the germline V gene (reference sequence). CDR3 size: 15 residues. Here the CDR3 DNA reads TGTGCCAGCAGCCTAGGACAGGGAAGTTTGTCTGGCTACACCTTC. Residues: CASSLGQGSLSGYTF.

This clone was seen more than once but under ten times. The gene calls are TRBV7-9 and TRBJ2-3; D is unclear. V gave up 2 bases and J gave up 1 base, with 7 bases separating them. CDR1 and CDR2 from the germline V gene are SEHNR and FQNEAQ (reference sequence). The CDR3 runs to 14 residues. The CDR3 coding sequence is TGTGCCAGCAGCTTAACCCTCGGCACAGATACGCAGTATTTT. The encoded protein is CASSLTLGTDTQYF.

The V gene is TRBV5-6, the J gene TRBJ2-1; TRBD1 matches 8 bases. V was pared by 5 bases and J by 2 bases, with 6 bases of the junction left unmatched. This CDR3 region has 15 residues. Germline CDR1 and CDR2: SGHDT and YYEEEE. The CDR3, as DNA: TGTGCCAGCAGTCCCACAGGGGGGACCTACAATGAGCAGTTCTTC. This codes for CASSPTGGTYNEQFF.